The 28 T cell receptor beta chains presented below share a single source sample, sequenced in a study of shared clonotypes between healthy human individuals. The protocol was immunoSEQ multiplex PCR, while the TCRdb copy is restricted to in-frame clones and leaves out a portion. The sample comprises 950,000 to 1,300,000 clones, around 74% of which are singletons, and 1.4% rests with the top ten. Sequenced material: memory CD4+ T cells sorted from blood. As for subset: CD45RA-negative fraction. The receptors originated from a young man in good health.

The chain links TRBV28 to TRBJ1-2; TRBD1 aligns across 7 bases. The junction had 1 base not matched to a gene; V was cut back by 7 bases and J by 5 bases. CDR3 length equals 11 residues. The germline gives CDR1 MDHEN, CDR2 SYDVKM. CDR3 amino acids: CASTTGYGYTF. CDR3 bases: TGTGCCAGCACGACAGGGTATGGCTACACCTTC.

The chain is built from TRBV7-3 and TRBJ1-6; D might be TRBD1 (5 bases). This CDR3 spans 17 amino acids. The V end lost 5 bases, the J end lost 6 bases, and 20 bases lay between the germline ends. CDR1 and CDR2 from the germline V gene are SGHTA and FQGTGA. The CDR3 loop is CASSPIDGGASNSPLHF. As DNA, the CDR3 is TGTGCCAGCAGCCCTATCGACGGAGGGGCCTCTAATTCACCCCTCCACTTT.

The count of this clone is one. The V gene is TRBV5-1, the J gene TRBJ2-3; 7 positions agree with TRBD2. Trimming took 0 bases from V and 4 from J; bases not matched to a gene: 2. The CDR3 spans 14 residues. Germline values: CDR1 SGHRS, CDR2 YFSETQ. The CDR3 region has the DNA TGCGCCAGCAGCTTGGTCGCGGGGGCAGATACGCAGTATTTT. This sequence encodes CASSLVAGADTQYF.

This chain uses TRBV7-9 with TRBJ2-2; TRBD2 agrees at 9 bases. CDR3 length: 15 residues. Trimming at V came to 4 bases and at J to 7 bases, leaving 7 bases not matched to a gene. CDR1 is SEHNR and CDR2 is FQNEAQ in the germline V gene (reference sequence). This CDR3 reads CASSSVSGSYGELFF. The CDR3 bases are TGTGCCAGCAGCTCCGTTAGCGGGAGTTACGGGGAGCTGTTTTTT.

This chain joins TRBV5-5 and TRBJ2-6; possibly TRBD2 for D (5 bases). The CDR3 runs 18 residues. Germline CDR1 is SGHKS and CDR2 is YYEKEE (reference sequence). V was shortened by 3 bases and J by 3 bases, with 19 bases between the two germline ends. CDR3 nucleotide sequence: TGTGCCAGCAGCTCGAGGTATGAGGGAAGCGGTGGGGCCAACGTCCTGACTTTC. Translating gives CASSSRYEGSGGANVLTF.

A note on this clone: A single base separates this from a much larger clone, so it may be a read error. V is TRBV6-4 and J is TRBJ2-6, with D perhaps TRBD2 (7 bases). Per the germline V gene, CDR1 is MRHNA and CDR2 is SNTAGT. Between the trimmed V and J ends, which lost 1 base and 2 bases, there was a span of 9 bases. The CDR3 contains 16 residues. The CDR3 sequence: CASSDWGGPGANVLTF. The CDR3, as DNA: TGTGCCAGCAGTGACTGGGGGGGGCCTGGGGCCAACGTCCTGACTTTC.

In DNA, the CDR3 is TGCGCCAGCAGCCCTCAGCGGGAGGCCTCCTACGAGCAGTACTTC. Its translation is CASSPQREASYEQYF. This rearrangement joins TRBV5-1 to TRBJ2-7; 9 bases match TRBD2. Unmatched junction bases numbered 5, after V lost 4 bases and J lost 0 bases. The CDR3 contains 15 residues. The V gene's germline CDR1 is SGHRS and CDR2 YFSETQ.

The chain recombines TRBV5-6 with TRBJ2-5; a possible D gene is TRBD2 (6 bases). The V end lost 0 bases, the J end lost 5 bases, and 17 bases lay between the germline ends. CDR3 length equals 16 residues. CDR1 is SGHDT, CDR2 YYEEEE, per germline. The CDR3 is CASSLEARLGGETQYF. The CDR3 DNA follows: TGTGCCAGCAGCTTGGAAGCCAGGCTTGGGGGGGAGACCCAGTACTTC.

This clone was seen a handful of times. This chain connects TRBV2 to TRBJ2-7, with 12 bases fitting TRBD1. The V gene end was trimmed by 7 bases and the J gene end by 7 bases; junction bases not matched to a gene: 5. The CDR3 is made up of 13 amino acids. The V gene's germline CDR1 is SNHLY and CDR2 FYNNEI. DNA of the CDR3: TGTGCCAGCACCCGGGACAGGGGGCAAGAGCAGTACTTC. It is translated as CASTRDRGQEQYF. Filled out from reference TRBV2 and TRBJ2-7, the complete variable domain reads EPEVTQTPSHQVTQMGQEVILRCVPISNHLYFYWYRQILGQKVEFLVSFYNNEISEKSEIFDDQFSVERPDGSNFTLKIRSTKLEDSAMYFCASTRDRGQEQYFGPGTRLTVT.

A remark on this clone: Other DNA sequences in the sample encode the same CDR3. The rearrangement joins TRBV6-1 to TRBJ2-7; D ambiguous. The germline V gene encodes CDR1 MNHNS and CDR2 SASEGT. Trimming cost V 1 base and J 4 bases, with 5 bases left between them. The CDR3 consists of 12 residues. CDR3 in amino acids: CASSEVGYEQYF. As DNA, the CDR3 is TGTGCCAGCAGTGAAGTCGGTTACGAGCAGTACTTC.

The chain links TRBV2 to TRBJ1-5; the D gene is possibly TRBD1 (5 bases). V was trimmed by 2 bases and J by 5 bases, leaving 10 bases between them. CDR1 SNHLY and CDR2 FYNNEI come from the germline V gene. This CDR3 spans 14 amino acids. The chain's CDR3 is CASSESTAHQPQHF. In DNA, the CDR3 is TGTGCCAGCAGTGAATCGACAGCGCATCAGCCCCAGCATTTT.

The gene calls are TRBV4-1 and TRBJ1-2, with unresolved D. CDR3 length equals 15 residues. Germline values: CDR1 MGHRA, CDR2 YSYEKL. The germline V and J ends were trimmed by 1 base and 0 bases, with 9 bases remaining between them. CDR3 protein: CASSQGAGSNYGYTF. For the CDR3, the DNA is TGCGCCAGCAGCCAAGGGGCAGGTTCTAACTATGGCTACACCTTC.

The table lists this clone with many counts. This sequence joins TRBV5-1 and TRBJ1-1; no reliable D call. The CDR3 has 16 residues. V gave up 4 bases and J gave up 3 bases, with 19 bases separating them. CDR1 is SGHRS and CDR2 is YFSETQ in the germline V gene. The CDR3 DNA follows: TGCGCCAGCAGCCCCCGTCCCTCGGGAGTTTACACTGAAGCTTTCTTT. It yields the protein CASSPRPSGVYTEAFF.

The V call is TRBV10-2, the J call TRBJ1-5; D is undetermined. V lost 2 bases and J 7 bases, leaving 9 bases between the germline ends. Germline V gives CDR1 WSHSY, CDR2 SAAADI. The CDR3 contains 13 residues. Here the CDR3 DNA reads TGCGCCAGCAGTGAGGCTAAGAAGCAGCCCCAGCATTTT. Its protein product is CASSEAKKQPQHF.

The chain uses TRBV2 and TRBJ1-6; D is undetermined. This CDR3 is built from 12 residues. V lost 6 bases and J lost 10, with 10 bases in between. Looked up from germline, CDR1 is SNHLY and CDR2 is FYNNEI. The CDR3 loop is CASSPSQSPLHF. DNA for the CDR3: TGTGCCAGCAGCCCGAGCCAATCACCCCTCCACTTT.

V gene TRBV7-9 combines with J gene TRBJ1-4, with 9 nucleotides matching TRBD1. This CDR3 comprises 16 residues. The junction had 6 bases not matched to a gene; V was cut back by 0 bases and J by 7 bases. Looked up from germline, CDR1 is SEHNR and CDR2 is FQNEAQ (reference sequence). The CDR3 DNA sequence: TGTGCCAGCAGCTTAGCCTCACAGGGGGCTAGTGAAAAACTGTTTTTT. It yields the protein CASSLASQGASEKLFF.

CDR3 nucleotide sequence: TGTGCCAGCAGCCTTGACCTAAGGGCGACCGGGGAGCTGTTTTTT. Translated, it gives CASSLDLRATGELFF. The genes are TRBV5-4 and TRBJ2-2; no definite D call. The ends were cut back, 4 bases at V and 5 bases at J, with 15 bases in the middle. The CDR3 is 15 residues long. Germline CDR1 reads SGHNT; CDR2 reads YYREEE (reference sequence).

In DNA form, the CDR3 reads TGCGCCAGCAGCTTGGAAGGGCAGGTGGGGGATACGCAGTATTTT. This gives the protein CASSLEGQVGDTQYF. The J gene is TRBJ2-3, the V gene TRBV5-1, with D unresolved. V dropped 0 bases and J dropped 6 bases, with 14 bases sitting between them. Germline V gene sequence: CDR1 SGHRS, CDR2 YFSETQ. CDR3 size: 15 residues.

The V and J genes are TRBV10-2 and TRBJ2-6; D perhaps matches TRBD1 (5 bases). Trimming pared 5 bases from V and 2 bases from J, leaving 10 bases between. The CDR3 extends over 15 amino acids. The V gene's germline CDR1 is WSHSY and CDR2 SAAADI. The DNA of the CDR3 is TGCGCCAGCAGTCAGGGCATAACTGGGGCCAACGTCCTGACTTTC. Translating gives CASSQGITGANVLTF.

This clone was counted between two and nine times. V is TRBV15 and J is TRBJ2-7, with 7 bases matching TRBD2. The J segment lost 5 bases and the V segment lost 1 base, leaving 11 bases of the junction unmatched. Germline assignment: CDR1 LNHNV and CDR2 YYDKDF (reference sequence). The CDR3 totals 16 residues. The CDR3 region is CATSRGEGVQGDEQYF. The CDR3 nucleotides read TGTGCCACCAGCAGAGGGGAGGGTGTCCAGGGTGACGAGCAGTACTTC.

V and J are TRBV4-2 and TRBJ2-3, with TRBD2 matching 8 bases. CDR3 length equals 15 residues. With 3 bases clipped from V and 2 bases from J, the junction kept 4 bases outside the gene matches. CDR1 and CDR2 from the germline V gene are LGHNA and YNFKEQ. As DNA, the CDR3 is TGTGCCAGCAGCCAGCGGGGGGCGGACACAGATACGCAGTATTTT. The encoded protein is CASSQRGADTDTQYF.

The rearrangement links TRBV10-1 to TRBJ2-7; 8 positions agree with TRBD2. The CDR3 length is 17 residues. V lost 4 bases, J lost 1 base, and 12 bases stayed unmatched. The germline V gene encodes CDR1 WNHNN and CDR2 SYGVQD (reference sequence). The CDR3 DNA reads TGCGCCAGCAGTGGGTTTGGTTGGACTAGCTCATCCTACGAGCAGTACTTC. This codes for CASSGFGWTSSSYEQYF.

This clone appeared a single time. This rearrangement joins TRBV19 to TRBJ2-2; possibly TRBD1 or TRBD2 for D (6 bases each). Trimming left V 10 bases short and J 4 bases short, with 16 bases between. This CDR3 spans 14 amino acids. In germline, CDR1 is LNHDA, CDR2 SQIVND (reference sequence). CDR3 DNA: TGTGCCACTCGACCACAGGGAGGCACCGGGGAGCTGTTTTTT. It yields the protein CATRPQGGTGELFF. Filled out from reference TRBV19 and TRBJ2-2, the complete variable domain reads DGGITQSPKYLFRKEGQNVTLSCEQNLNHDAMYWYRQDPGQGLRLIYYSQIVNDFQKGDIAEGYSVSREKKESFPLTVTSAQKNPTAFYLCATRPQGGTGELFFGEGSRLTVL.

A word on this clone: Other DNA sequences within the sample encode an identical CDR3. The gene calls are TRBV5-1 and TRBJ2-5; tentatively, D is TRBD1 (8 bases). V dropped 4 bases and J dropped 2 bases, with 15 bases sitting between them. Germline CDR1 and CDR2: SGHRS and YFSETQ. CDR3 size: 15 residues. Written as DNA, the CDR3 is TGCGCCAGCAGCGGACTAGGACAGGGTCAAGAGACCCAGTACTTC. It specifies CASSGLGQGQETQYF.

The chain's CDR3 is CASSEYGAGVRLLSSGYTF. The CDR3 bases are TGTGCCAGCAGTGAATACGGGGCAGGGGTGAGACTCCTTTCCTCTGGCTACACCTTC. This chain joins TRBV6-1 and TRBJ1-2, with D possibly matching TRBD1 (6 bases). The germline V gene has CDR1 MNHNS and CDR2 SASEGT. Trimming pared 2 bases from V and 7 bases from J, leaving 29 bases between. This CDR3 spans 19 amino acids.

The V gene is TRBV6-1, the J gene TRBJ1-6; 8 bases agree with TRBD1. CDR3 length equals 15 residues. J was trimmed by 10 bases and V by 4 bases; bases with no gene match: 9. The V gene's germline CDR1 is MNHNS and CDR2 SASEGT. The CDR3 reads CASSAPGGLGSPLHF. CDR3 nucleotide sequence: TGTGCCAGCAGTGCCCCAGGGGGCCTAGGATCACCCCTCCACTTT.

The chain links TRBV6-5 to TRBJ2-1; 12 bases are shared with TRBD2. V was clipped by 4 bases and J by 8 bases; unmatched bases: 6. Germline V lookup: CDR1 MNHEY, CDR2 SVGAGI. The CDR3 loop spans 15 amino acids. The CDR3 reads CASSLLAGGGDEQFF. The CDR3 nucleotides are TGTGCCAGCAGTTTACTAGCGGGGGGAGGGGATGAGCAGTTCTTC.

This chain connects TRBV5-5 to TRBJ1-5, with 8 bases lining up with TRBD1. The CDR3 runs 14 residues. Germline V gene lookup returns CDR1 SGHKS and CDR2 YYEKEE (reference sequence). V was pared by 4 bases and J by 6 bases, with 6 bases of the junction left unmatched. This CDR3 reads CASSPDRVVQPQHF. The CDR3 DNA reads TGTGCCAGCAGCCCGGACAGGGTGGTTCAGCCCCAGCATTTT.